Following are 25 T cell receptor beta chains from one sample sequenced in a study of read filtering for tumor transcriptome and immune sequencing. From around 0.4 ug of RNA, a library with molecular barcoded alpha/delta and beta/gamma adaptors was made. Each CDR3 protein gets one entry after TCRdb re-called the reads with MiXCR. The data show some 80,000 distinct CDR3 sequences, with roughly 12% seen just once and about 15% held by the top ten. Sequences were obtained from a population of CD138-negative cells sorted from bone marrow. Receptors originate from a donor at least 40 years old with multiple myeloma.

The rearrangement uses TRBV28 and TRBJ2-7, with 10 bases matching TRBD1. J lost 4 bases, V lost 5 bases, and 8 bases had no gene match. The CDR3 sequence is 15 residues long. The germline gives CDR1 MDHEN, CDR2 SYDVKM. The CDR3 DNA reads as TGTGCCAGCAGTCCCCCGGGACAGGGGAAGTACGAGCAGTACTTC. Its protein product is CASSPPGQGKYEQYF. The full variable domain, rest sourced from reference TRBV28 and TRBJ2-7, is DVKVTQSSRYLVKRTGEKVFLECVQDMDHENMFWYRQDPGLGLRLIYFSYDVKMKEKGDIPEGYSVSREKKERFSLILESASTNQTSMYLCASSPPGQGKYEQYFGPGTRLTVT.

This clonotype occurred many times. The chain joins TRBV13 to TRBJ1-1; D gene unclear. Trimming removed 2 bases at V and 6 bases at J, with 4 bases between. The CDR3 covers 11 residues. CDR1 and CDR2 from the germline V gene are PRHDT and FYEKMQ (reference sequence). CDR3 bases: TGTGCCAGCAGCTTATACTCTGAAGCTTTCTTT. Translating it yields CASSLYSEAFF. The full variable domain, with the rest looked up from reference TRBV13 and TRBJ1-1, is AAGVIQSPRHLIKEKRETATLKCYPIPRHDTVYWYQQGPGQDPQFLISFYEKMQSDKGSIPDRFSAQQFSDYHSELNMSSLELGDSALYFCASSLYSEAFFGQGTRLTVV.

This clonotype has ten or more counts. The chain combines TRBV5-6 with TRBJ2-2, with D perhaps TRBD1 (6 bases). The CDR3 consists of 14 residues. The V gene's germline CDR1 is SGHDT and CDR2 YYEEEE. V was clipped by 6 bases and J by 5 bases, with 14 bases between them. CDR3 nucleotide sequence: TGTGCCAGCACAGGACAGCCAACAACCGGGGAGCTGTTTTTT. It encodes CASTGQPTTGELFF.

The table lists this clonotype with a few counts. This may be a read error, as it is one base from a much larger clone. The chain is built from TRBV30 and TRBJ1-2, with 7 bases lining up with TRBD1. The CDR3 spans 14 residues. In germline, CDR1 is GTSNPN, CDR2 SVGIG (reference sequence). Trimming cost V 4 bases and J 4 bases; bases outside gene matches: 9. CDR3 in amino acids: CAWTPRDRTYGYTF. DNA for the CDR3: TGTGCCTGGACCCCCCGGGACAGAACCTATGGCTACACCTTC.

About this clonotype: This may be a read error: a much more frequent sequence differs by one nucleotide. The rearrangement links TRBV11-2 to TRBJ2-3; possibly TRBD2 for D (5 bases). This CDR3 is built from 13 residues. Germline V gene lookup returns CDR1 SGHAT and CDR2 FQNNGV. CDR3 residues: CASRRAWVDTQNF. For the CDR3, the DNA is TGTGCCAGCAGGAGGGCCTGGGTAGATACGCAGAATTTT. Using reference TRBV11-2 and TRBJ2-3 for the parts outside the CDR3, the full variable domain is EAGVAQSPRYKIIEKRQSVAFWCNPISGHATLYWYQQILGQGPKLLIQFQNNGVVDDSQLPKDRFSAERLKGVDSTLKIQPAKLEDSAVYLCASRRAWVDTQNFGPGTRLTVL.

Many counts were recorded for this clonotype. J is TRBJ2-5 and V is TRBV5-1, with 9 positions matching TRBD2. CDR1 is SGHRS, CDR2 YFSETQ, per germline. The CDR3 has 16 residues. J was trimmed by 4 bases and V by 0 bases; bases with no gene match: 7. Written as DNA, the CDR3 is TGCGCCAGCAGCTTGGATCCTAGCGGGATTGGAGAGACCCAGTACTTC. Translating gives CASSLDPSGIGETQYF.

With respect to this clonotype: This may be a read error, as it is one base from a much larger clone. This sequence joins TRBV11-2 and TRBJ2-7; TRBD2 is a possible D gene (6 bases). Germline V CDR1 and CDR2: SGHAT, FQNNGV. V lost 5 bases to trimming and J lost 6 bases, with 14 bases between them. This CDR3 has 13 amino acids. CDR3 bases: TGTGCCAGCAGCCCTAAGCAGGAGGGCGAGCAGTACTTC. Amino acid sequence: CASSPKQEGEQYF.

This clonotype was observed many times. CDR3: CASSADSLSRETQYF. DNA for the CDR3: TGTGCCAGCAGCGCGGACAGTCTTAGTCGGGAGACCCAGTACTTC. The chain joins TRBV5-4 to TRBJ2-5; maybe TRBD1 (6 bases). This CDR3 has 15 residues. Germline CDR1 and CDR2: SGHNT and YYREEE (reference sequence). V was shortened by 4 bases and J by 5 bases, with 18 bases between the two germline ends.

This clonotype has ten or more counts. In DNA, the CDR3 is TGCAGCGTTGCACCGACTAGCGTCACAGATACGCAGTATTTT. Its protein product is CSVAPTSVTDTQYF. The chain joins TRBV29-1 to TRBJ2-3; 8 nucleotides line up with TRBD2. Germline CDR1 and CDR2: SQVTM and ANQGSEA. Trimming took 4 bases from V and 2 from J; bases not matched to a gene: 5. This CDR3 has 14 residues.

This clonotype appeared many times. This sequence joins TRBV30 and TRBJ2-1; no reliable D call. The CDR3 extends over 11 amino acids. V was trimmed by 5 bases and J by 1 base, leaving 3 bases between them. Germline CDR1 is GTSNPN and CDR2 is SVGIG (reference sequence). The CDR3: CAWYSYNEQFF. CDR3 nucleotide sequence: TGTGCCTGGTATTCCTACAATGAGCAGTTCTTC.

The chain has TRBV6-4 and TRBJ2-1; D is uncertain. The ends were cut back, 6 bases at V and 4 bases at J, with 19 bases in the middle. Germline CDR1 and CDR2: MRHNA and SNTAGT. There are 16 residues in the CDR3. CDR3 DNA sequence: TGTGCCAGCAGCCAGATGTCCTCAGCTGGGTACAATGAGCAGTTCTTC. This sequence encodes CASSQMSSAGYNEQFF.

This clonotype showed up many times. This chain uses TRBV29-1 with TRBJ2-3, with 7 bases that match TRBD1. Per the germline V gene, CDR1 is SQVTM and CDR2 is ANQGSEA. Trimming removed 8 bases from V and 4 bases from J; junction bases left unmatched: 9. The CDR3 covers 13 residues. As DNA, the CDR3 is TGCAGCACCTGGGGGACAGATGCAGATACGCAGTATTTT. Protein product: CSTWGTDADTQYF.

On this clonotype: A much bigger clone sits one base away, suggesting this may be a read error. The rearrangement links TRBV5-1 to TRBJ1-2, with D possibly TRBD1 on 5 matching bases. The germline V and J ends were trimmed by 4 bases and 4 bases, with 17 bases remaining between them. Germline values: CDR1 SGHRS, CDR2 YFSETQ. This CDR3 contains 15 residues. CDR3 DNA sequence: TGCGCCAGCAGCCATGACCCTGACAGCCCCTATGGCTACACCTTC. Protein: CASSHDPDSPYGYTF.

CDR3 sequence reads: CSARDGADSQETQYF. The CDR3 DNA sequence: TGCAGTGCTAGAGATGGCGCAGACAGCCAAGAGACCCAGTACTTC. This chain uses TRBV20-1 with TRBJ2-5, with D perhaps TRBD1 (5 bases). Germline V lookup: CDR1 DFQATT, CDR2 SNEGSKA (reference sequence). V lost 0 bases and J lost 1, with 12 bases in between. CDR3 size: 15 residues.

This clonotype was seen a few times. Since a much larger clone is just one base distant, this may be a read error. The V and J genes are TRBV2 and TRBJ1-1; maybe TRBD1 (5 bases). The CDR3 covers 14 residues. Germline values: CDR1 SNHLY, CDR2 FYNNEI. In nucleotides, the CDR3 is TGTGCCGGCAGTAATCAGGGTCGGGACACTGAAGCTTTCTTT. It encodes CAGSNQGRDTEAFF.

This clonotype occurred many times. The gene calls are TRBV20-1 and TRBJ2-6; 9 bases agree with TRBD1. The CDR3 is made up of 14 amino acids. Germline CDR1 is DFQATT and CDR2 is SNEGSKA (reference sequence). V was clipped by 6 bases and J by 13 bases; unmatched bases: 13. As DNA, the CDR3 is TGCAGTGCCCCCCCCGAGGACAGGGGAGCGGTCCTGACTTTC. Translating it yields CSAPPEDRGAVLTF.

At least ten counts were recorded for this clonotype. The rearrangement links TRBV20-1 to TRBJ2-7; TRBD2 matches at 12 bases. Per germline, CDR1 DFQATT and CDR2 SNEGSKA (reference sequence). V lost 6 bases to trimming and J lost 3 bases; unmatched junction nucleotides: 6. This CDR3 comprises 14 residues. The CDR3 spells CSALTSGSGYEQYF. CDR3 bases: TGCAGTGCACTGACTAGCGGGAGTGGCTACGAGCAGTACTTC.

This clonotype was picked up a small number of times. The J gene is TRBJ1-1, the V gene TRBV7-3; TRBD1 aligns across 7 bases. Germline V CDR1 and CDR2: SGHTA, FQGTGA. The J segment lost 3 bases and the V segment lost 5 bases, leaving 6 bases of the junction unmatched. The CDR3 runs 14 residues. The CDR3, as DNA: TGTGCCAGCAGCAGACAGGGCTCACACACTGAAGCTTTCTTT. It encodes CASSRQGSHTEAFF. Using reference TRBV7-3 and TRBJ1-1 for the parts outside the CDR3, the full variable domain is GAGVSQTPSNKVTEKGKYVELRCDPISGHTALYWYRQSLGQGPEFLIYFQGTGAADDSGLPNDRFFAVRPEGSVSTLKIQRTERGDSAVYLCASSRQGSHTEAFFGQGTRLTVV.

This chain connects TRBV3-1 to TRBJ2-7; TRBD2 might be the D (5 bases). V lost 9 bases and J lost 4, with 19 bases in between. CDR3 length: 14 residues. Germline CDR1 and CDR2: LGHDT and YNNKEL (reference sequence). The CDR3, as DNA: TGTGCCAGTAGCGAAACCCCCGGCGGATACGAGCAGTACTTC. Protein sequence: CASSETPGGYEQYF.

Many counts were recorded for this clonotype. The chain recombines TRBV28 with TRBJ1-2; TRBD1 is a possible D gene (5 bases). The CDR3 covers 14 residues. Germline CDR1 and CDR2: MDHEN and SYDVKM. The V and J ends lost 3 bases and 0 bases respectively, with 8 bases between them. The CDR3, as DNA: TGTGCCAGCAGTTTTGGGGGGACTAACTATGGCTACACCTTC. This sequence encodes CASSFGGTNYGYTF.

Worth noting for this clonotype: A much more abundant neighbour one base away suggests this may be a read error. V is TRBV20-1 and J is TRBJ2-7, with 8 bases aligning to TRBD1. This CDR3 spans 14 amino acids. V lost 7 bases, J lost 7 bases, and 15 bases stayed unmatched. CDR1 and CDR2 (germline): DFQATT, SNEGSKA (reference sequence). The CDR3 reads CSEARTDRAVEQYF. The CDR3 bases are TGCAGTGAGGCCAGGACGGACAGGGCTGTGGAGCAGTACTTC.

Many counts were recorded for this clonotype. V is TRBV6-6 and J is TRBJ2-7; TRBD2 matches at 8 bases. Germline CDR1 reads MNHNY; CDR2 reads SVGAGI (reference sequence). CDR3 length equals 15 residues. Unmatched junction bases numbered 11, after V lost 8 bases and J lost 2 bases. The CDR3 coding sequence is TGTGCCAGCGGCGTAAGGGACGGGAGGGCCTACGAGCAGTACTTC. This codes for CASGVRDGRAYEQYF.

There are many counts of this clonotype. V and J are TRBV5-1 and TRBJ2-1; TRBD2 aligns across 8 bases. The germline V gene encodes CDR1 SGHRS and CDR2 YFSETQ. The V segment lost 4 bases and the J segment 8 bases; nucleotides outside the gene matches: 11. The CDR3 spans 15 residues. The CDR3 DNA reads TGCGCCAGCAGCCCCCGCGGGACTAGTTGGGATGAGCAGTTCTTC. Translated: CASSPRGTSWDEQFF.

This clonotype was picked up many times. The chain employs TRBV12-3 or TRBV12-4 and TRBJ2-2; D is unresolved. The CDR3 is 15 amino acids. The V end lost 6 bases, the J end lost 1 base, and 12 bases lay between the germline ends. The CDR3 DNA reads TGTGCCAGCAGCCCGACTCGCTTGAACACCGGGGAGCTGTTTTTT. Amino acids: CASSPTRLNTGELFF.

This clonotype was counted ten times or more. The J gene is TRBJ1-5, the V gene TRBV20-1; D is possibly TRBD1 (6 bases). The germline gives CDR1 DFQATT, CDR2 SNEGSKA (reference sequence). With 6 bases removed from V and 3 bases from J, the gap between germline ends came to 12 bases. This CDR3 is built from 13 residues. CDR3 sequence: CSAQGQPNQPQHF. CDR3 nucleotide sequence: TGCAGTGCCCAGGGGCAGCCCAATCAGCCCCAGCATTTT.